The rows below give T cell receptor beta chains drawn from one sample of a study of cytomegalovirus exposure and HLA in healthy donors. Generated by immunoSEQ multiplex PCR, the TCRdb table keeps only in-frame clones and is missing some. The sample lists approximately 220,000 clones; approximately 70% were seen once. The material sequenced was PBMCs. These receptors originate from a woman aged 25 to 39 in good health and CMV-seronegative. The CDR3 runs from the conserved cysteine through the conserved F or W. D genes are given only for firm matches. Size values are once, few and many counts, or a class for expanded clones, and some rows have none.

d_call j_call clone_size v_call cdr3_nt cdr3_aa
TRBD2 TRBJ2-5 NA TRBV5-4 TGTGCCAGCAGCTTGGGGCGGGGGGCCCAGGAGACCCAGTACTTC CASSLGRGAQETQYF
TRBD1 TRBJ2-2 few TRBV7-9 TGTGCCAGCAGCCAAGAGGGACAGGGTGGCCCCGGGGAGCTGTTTTTT CASSQEGQGGPGELFF
TRBD1 TRBJ1-1 NA TRBV10-1 TGCGCCAGCCGGTCGGGCAGGGGGACTGAAGCTTTCTTT CASRSGRGTEAFF
NA TRBJ2-5 NA TRBV11-2 TGTGCCAGCAGCTCGGGACTGCAAGAGGCCCAGTACTTC CASSSGLQEAQYF
NA TRBJ1-5 NA TRBV11-2 TGTGCCAGCCGCCCGACAGTAAAGAATCAGCCCCAGCATTTT CASRPTVKNQPQHF
NA TRBJ2-7 few TRBV7-2 TGTGCCAGCAGCCCCGCGGCGGCTTCCTACGAGCAGTACTTC CASSPAAASYEQYF
TRBD2 TRBJ2-1 NA TRBV10-3 TGTGCCATGGGACTAGCGGAGGACAATGAGCAGTTCTTC CAMGLAEDNEQFF
NA TRBJ1-5 NA TRBV7-9 TGTGCCAGCAGCTTAACGAAAGGGGATCAGCCCCAGAATTTT CASSLTKGDQPQNF
TRBD1 TRBJ1-1 once TRBV9 TGTGCCAGCAGCGTAGTAGTAAGGGGGGACAGCAACACTGAAGCTTTCTTT CASSVVVRGDSNTEAFF
TRBD2 TRBJ2-1 few TRBV9 TGTGCCAGCAGCCAAGGAGCGGGGCCATCTAATGAGCAGTTCTTC CASSQGAGPSNEQFF
NA TRBJ1-1 NA TRBV2 TGTGCCAGCAGTGTAGACAGGATTAACACTGAAGCTTTCTTT CASSVDRINTEAFF
TRBD2 TRBJ2-7 once TRBV19 TGTGCCAGTAGCCAGACTAGCGGGTCCCCCTACGAGCAGTACTTC CASSQTSGSPYEQYF
NA TRBJ1-1 NA TRBV30 TGTGCCTGGAGGGTACAGGCCGCCTACACTGAAGCTTTCTTT CAWRVQAAYTEAFF
TRBD2 TRBJ2-5 NA TRBV11-3 TGTGCCAGCAGCCCCGCGGCCGGGAGGGAGACCCAGTACTTC CASSPAAGRETQYF
NA TRBJ2-1 NA TRBV7-9 TGTGCCAGCAGCTCCCGGGACTTTGCTGAGCAGTTCTTC CASSSRDFAEQFF
NA TRBJ2-1 NA TRBV5-1 TGCGCCAGCTCAGCCCTACGGGAGTTTCCCACAATCTGGAATGAGCAGTTCTTC CASSALREFPTIWNEQFF
TRBD1 TRBJ1-2 once TRBV4-1 TGCGCCAGCTGCTCCGGGACAGATGCTAACTATGGCTACACCTTC CASCSGTDANYGYTF
NA TRBJ2-7 NA TRBV5-6 TGTGCCAGCAGCCTTAATAAAACCTACGAGCAGTACTTC CASSLNKTYEQYF
TRBD1 TRBJ1-1 NA TRBV5-1 TGCGCCAGCAGCTCGGACAGGGAAGCTGAAGCTTTCTTT CASSSDREAEAFF
NA TRBJ2-2 NA TRBV5-4 TGTGCCAGCAGTCCAGGGTCCGGGGAGCTGTTTTTT CASSPGSGELFF
TRBD1 TRBJ1-2 few TRBV18 TGTGCCAGCTCACCAGGGACAGGAGGCTATGGCTACACCTTC CASSPGTGGYGYTF
TRBD1 TRBJ2-7 NA TRBV19 TGTGCCAGTGGGCGGACAGGGTCAAACTACGAGCAGTACTTC CASGRTGSNYEQYF
TRBD1 TRBJ1-3 NA TRBV30 TGTGCCTGGAGTGACCACAGGGGCTCTGGAAACACCATATATTTT CAWSDHRGSGNTIYF
NA TRBJ1-2 NA TRBV20-1 TGCAGTGCTAACTCATTGGGCTCCGGCCTCTTC CSANSLGSGLF
NA TRBJ2-7 NA TRBV7-9 TGTGCCAGCAGCGCGGGTCTATGGCAAAGCTACGAGCAGTACTTC CASSAGLWQSYEQYF
NA TRBJ1-1 few TRBV4-1 TGCGCCAGCAGCCACTTGAGTACGGCTTTCTTT CASSHLSTAFF
TRBD1 TRBJ1-1 NA TRBV12-5 TGTGCTAGTGGTTTGGTTCCCAGGGGGTTGAACACTGAAGCTTTCTTT CASGLVPRGLNTEAFF
NA TRBJ2-5 few TRBV7-6 TGTGCCAGCAGCTTAAGCCCCGTCGAGGACAGCTTCCAAGAGACCCAGTACTTC CASSLSPVEDSFQETQYF
NA TRBJ1-5 NA TRBV21-1 TGTGCCAGCAGCACCGAGGGTAAGCGGTTAAGGGTGGATCAGCCCCAGCATTTT CASSTEGKRLRVDQPQHF
TRBD2 TRBJ2-1 few TRBV5-1 TGCGCCAGCAGCGTGGGACTAGCGGGGGGAGGGGGGCAGTTCTTC CASSVGLAGGGGQFF
TRBD1 TRBJ1-1 NA TRBV6-1 TGTGCCAGCAGTGGCAGGGGGCCCACTGAAGCTTTCTTT CASSGRGPTEAFF
NA TRBJ2-3 NA TRBV5-1 TGCGCCAGCAGCTTGGGTCTCACAGATACGCAGTATTTT CASSLGLTDTQYF
TRBD1 TRBJ1-1 NA TRBV7-8 TGTGCCAGCAGCCTCAGACAGGGAAGCATGGTCACTGAAGCTTTCTTT CASSLRQGSMVTEAFF
TRBD1 TRBJ1-5 once TRBV15 TGTGCCACCAGCGAGACTCCACTTTATAGGACAGGGGGTGATCAGCCCCAGCATTTT CATSETPLYRTGGDQPQHF
TRBD1 TRBJ1-6 NA TRBV5-6 TGTGCCAGCAGCTACAGGAGGACAGGGAGCTCCTATAATTCACCCCTCCACTTT CASSYRRTGSSYNSPLHF
TRBD2 TRBJ2-5 NA TRBV6-6 TGTGCCAGCAGCTGGGGGGGGGAAGAGACCCAGTACTTC CASSWGGEETQYF
NA TRBJ2-7 NA TRBV5-4 TGTGCCAGCAGCTTGGATCTAGCTTCCAACGAGCAGTACTTC CASSLDLASNEQYF
NA TRBJ1-4 few TRBV6-5 TGTGCCAGCAGTGAAGTGAGGGAAAAACTGTTTTTT CASSEVREKLFF
TRBD2 TRBJ2-5 NA TRBV5-1 TGCGCCAGCAGCTTCGAGCGGGAGGGGGAAGAGACCCAGTACTTC CASSFEREGEETQYF
NA TRBJ2-2 NA TRBV9 TGTGCCAGCAGCGTAGCCCTGTTAGGGGACACCGGGGAGCTGTTTTTT CASSVALLGDTGELFF
NA TRBJ1-1 NA TRBV6-6 TGTGCCAGCAGTTCCGCAGGGATGTCATCTGAAGCTTTCTTT CASSSAGMSSEAFF
TRBD2 TRBJ2-1 NA TRBV7-6 TGTGCCAGCAGCCGCCGGGGGCGGGGGGGGTCGTACTACAATGAGCAGTTCTTC CASSRRGRGGSYYNEQFF
NA TRBJ2-7 NA TRBV6-5 TGTGCCAGCAGTTACTCCCCAATCTCCTACGAGCAGTACTTC CASSYSPISYEQYF
NA TRBJ2-1 NA TRBV10-3 TGTGCCATCAGTGAGTGGGGACAAAGGTCCTACAATGAGCAGTTCTTC CAISEWGQRSYNEQFF
TRBD1 TRBJ2-7 few TRBV6-6 TGTGCCAGCAGTTACCCGGGACAGTCCTACGAGCAGTACTTC CASSYPGQSYEQYF
NA TRBJ1-3 NA TRBV5-1 TGCGCCAGCAGCTTCGGAGACAGAGGCTCTGGAAACACCATATATTTT CASSFGDRGSGNTIYF
TRBD1 TRBJ1-3 NA TRBV6-1 TGTGCCAGCAGCGCCAGGGGGCTGGCAGGAAACACCATATATTTT CASSARGLAGNTIYF
NA TRBJ2-3 NA TRBV14 TGTGCCAGCAGCCAATTGAGGGGGTTCACAGATACGCAGTATTTT CASSQLRGFTDTQYF
NA TRBJ1-1 NA TRBV5-1 TGCGCCAGCAGCTTGGCCGAGGGGGTATACACTGAAGCTTTCTTT CASSLAEGVYTEAFF
TRBD1 TRBJ2-3 NA TRBV2 TGTGCCAGCAGAGGGACAGGGGGAGTTGGAGATACGCAGTATTTT CASRGTGGVGDTQYF